This T cell receptor beta chain appears in the sequencing data of a study of identical twins. Overall study results and limits: Donors were not followed over many years; analysis was cross-sectional.

TCRdb called the 5' RACE reads again in MiXCR, with one record for every CDR3 protein. The sample consists of about 450,000 distinct CDR3 sequences, approximately 17% of them appearing once. Of note for this clonotype: Its antigen is not known.

The CDR3 consists of 15 residues. The V end was cut by 3 bases, the J end by 2 bases, with 15 bases between. Germline assignment: CDR1 SGHDT and CDR2 YYEEEE. The sequenced sample consisted of naive T cells sorted from blood. The gene calls are TRBV5-6 and TRBJ2-7; tentatively, D is TRBD2 (6 bases). This TCR was sampled from a man aged 45-65 years in good health. The CDR3 DNA reads as TGTGCCAGCAGCTGGGGAGGCGGGGACGCCTACGAGCAGTACTTC. Its translation: CASSWGGGDAYEQYF.